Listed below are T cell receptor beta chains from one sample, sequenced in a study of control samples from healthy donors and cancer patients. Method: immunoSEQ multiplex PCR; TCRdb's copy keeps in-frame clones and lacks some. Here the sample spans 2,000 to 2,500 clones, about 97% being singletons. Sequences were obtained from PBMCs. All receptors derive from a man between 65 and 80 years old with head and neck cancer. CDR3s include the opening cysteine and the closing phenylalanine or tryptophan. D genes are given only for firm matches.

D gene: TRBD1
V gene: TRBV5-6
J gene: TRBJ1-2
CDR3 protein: CASSPEGAARGYTF

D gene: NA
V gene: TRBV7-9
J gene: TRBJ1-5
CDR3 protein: CASSSLRDGNQPQHF

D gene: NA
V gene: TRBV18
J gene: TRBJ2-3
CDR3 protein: CASSPLGDTQYF

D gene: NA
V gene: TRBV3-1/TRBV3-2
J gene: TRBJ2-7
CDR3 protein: CASSPGGGLREQYF

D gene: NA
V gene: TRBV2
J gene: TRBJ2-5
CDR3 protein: CASRENWAGNQETQYF

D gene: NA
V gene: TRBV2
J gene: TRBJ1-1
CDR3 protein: CASNGQANTEAFF

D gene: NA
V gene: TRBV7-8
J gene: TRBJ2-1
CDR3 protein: CASFLSYNEQFF

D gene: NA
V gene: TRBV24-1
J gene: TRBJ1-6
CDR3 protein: CATSALRGVSFLLYNSPLHF

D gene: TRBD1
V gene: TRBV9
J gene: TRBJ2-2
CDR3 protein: CASSVGRWNTGASGELFF

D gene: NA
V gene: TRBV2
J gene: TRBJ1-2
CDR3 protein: CASSEGDRSRTF

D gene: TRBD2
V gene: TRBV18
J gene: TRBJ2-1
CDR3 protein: CASSPRTSGMSEQFF

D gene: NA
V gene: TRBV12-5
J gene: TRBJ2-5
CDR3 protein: CASGLIGRETQYF

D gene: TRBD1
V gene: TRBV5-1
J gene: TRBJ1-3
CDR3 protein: CASSVAGQGKNTIYF

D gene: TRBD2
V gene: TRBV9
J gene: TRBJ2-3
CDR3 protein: CASSVVSSGGTDTQYF

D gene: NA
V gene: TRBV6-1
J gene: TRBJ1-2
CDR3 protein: CASSDSANYGYTF

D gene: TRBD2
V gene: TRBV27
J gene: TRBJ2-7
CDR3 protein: CASSSPTSASYEQYF

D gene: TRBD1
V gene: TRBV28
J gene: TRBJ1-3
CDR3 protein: CASSLGTVGNTIYF

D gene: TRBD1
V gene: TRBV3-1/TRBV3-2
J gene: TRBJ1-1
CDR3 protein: CASSQRGLKNTEAFF

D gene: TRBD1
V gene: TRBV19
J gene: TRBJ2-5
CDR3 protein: CASSIEGTGAGETQYF

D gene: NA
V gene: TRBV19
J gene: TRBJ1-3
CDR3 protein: CASSTRDGHSGNTIYF

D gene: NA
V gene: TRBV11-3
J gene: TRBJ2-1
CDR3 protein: CASSRGFSNEQFF

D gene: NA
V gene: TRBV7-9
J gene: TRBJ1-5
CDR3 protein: CASSPRVGVQHF

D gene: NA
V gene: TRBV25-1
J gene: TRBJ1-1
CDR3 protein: CASSRGFEAFF

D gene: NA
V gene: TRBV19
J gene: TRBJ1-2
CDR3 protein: CASSRAGTSNYGYTF

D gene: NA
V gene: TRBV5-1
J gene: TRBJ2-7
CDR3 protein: CASRGGPSSYEQYF

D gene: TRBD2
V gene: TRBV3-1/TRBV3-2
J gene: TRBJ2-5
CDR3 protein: CASSQAYGTAGGPSQETQYF

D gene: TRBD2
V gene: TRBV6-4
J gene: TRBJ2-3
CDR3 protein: CASSAGLAGGYTQYF

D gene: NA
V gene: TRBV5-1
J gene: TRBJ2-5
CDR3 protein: CASSLYRSQETQYF

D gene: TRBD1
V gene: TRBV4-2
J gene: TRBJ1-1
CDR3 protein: CASSQDRAGGPEAFF

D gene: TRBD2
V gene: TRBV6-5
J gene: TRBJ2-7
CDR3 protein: CASSYLGGGSYEQYF

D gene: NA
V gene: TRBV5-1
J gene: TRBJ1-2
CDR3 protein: CASSLVAGANYGYTF

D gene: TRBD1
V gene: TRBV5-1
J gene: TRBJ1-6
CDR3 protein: CATTGGAYNSPLHF

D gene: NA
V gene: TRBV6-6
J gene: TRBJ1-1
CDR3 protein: CASGGTRTTEAFF

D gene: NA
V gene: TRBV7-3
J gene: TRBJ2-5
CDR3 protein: CASSFGSSPQETQYF

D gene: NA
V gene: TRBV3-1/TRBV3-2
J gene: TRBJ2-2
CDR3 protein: CASSQVGDGTGELFF

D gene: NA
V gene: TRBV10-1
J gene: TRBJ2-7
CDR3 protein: CASVGREVTVLMSEQYF

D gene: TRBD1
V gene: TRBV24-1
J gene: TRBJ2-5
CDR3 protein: CATSDLRTGGTQYF

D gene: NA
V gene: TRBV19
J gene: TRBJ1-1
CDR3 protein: CASTGHPNTEAFF

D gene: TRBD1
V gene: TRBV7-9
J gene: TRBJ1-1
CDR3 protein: CASSLVGQAVTEAFF

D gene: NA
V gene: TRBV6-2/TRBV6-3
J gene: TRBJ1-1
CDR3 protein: CASSYSPTRMGSTEAFF

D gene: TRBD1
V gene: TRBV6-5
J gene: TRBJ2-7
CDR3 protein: CAGQDFSYEQYF

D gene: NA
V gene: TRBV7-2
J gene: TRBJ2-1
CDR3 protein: CASSLEGGGHNEQFF

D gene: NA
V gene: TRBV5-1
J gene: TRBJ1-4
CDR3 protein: CASSFDPYATNEKLFF

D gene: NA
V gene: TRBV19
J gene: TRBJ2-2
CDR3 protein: CASSRESGTGELFF

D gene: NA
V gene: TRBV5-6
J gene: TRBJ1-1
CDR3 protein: CASSLGGFGQRATEAFF

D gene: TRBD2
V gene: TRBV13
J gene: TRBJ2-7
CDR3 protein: CASSPTSGRGEQYF

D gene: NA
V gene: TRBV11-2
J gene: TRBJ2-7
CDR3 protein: CASSLVGSEGTYF

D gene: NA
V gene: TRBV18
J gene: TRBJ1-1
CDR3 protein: CASSQSQTTMNTEAFF

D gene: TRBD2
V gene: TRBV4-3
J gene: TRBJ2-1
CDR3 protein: CASSKRLAGGDNEQFF

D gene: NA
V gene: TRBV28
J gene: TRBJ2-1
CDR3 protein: CASSPGTAEQFF

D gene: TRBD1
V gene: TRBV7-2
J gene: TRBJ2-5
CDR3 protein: CASSLASGTGRQKTQYF

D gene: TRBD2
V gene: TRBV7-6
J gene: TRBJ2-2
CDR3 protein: CASSLRLAGGTGELFF

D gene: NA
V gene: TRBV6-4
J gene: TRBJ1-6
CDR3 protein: CASLRLYPNPSYNSPLHF

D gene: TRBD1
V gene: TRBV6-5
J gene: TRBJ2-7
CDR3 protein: CASRSPGGGSYEQYF

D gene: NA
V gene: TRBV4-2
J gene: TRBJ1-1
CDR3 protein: CASSQDRGEAFF

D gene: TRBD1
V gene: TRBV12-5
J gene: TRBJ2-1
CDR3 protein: CASGLVGGRSYNEQFF

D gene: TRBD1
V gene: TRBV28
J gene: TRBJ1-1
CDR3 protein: CAGSRGRETEAFF

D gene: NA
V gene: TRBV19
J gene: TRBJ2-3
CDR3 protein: CASSTSSRDTQYF

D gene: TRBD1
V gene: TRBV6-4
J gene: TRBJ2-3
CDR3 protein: CASSDGTGGKDTQYF